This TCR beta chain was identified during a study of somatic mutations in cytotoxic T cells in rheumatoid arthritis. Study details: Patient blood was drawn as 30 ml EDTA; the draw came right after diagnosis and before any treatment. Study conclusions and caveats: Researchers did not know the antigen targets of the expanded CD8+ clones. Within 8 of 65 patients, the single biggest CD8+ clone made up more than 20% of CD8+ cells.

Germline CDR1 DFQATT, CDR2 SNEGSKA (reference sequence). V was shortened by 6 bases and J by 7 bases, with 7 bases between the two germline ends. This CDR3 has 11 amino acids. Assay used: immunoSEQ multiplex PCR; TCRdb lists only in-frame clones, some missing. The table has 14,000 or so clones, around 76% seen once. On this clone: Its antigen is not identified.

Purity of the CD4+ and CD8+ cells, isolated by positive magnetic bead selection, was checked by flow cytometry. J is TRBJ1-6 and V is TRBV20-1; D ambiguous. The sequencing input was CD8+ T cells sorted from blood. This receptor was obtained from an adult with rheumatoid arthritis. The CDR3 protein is CSALGNSPLHF. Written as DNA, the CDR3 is TGCAGTGCCCTAGGGAATTCACCCCTCCACTTT.